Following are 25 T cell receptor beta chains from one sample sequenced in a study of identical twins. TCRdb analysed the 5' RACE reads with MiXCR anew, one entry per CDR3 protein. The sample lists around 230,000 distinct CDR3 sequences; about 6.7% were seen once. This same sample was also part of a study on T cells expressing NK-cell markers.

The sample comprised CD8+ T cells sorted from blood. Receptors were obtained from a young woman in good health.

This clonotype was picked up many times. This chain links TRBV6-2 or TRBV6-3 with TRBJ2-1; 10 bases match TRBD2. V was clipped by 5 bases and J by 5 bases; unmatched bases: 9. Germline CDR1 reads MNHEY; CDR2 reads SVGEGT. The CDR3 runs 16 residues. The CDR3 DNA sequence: TGTGCCAGCAGTGCCGCCGGGACTAGCGTAGACAATGAGCAGTTCTTC. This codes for CASSAAGTSVDNEQFF.

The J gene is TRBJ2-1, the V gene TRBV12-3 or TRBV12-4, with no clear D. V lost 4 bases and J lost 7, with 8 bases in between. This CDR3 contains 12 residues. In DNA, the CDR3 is TGTGCCAGCAGTTGGACGCTAAATGAGCAGTTCTTC. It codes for CASSWTLNEQFF.

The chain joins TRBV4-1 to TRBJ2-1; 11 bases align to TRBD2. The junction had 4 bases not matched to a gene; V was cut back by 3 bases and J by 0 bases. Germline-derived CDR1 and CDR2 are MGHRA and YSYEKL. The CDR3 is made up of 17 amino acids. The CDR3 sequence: CASSHKLAGASYNEQFF. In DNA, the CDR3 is TGCGCCAGCAGCCACAAACTAGCGGGGGCCTCCTACAATGAGCAGTTCTTC.

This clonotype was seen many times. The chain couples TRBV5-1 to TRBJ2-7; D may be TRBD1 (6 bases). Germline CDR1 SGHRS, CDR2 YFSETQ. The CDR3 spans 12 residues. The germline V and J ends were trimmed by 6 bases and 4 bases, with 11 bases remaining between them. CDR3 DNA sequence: TGCGCCAGCACCTCGACAGGATACGAGCAGTACTTC. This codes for CASTSTGYEQYF.

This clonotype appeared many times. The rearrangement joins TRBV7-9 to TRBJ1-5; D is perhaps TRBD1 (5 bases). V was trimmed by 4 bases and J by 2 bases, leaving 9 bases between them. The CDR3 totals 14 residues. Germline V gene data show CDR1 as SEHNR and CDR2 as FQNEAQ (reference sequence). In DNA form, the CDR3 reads TGTGCCAGCAGCTCCCAGGGAGGCAATCAGCCCCAGCATTTT. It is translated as CASSSQGGNQPQHF.

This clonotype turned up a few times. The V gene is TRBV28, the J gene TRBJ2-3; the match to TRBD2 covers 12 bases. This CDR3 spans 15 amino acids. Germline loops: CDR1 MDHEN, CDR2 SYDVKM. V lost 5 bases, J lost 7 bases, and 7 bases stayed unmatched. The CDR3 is CASSPRTSGEYTQYF. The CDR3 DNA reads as TGTGCCAGCAGTCCCCGGACTAGCGGGGAGTATACGCAGTATTTT.

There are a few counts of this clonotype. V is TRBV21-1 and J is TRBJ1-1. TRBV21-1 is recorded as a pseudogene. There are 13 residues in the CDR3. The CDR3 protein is CATSRTGNTEAFF. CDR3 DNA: TGTGCCACCTCGAGGACGGGGAACACTGAAGCTTTCTTT.

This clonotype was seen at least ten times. CDR3 DNA: TGTGCCAGCAGTTCATTTCAGGACGAGCAGTACTTC. Residues: CASSSFQDEQYF. The gene calls are TRBV6-6 and TRBJ2-7; D is undetermined. V dropped 4 bases and J dropped 5 bases, with 9 bases sitting between them. This CDR3 comprises 12 residues. CDR1 is MNHNY and CDR2 is SVGAGI in the germline V gene (reference sequence).

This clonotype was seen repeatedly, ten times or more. The CDR3 here is CASSLSLSGELFF. CDR3 bases: TGTGCCAGCAGTTTATCACTGTCCGGGGAGCTGTTTTTT. The rearrangement links TRBV12-3 or TRBV12-4 to TRBJ2-2, with unresolved D. V was clipped by 2 bases and J by 6 bases, with 7 bases between them. This CDR3 spans 13 amino acids.

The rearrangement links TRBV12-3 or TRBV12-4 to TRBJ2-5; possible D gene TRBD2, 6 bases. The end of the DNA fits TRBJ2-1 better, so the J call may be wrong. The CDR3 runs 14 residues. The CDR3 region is CASSLPGEGETQFF. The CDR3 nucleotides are TGTGCCAGCAGTTTACCGGGAGAGGGAGAGACCCAGTTCTTC.

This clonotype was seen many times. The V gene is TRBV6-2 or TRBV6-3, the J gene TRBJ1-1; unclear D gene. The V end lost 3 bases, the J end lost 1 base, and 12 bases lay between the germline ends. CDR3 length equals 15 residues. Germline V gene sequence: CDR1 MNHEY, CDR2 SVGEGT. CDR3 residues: CASSYGIGRNTEAFF. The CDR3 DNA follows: TGTGCCAGCAGTTATGGGATCGGGAGGAACACTGAAGCTTTCTTT.

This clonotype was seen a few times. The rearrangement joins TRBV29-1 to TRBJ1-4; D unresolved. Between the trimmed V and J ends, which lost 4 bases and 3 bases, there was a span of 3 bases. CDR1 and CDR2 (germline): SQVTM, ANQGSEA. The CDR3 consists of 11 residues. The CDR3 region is CSVGANEKLFF. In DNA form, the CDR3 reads TGCAGCGTTGGGGCTAATGAAAAACTGTTTTTT.

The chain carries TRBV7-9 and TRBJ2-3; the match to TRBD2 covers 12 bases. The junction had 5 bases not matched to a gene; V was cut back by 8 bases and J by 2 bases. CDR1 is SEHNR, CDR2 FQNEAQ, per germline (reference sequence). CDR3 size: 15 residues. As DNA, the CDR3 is TGTGCCAGCTGGACTAGCGGGACGCTCACAGATACGCAGTATTTT. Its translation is CASWTSGTLTDTQYF. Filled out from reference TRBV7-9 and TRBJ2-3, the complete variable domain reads DTGVSQNPRHKITKRGQNVTFRCDPISEHNRLYWYRQTLGQGPEFLTYFQNEAQLEKSRLLSDRFSAERPKGSFSTLEIQRTEQGDSAMYLCASWTSGTLTDTQYFGPGTRLTVL.

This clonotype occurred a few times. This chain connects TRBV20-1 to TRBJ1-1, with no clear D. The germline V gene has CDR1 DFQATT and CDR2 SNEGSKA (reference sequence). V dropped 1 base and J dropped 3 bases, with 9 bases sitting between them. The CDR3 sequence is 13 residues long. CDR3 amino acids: CSARVAGDTEAFF. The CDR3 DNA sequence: TGCAGTGCTAGAGTGGCAGGAGACACTGAAGCTTTCTTT.

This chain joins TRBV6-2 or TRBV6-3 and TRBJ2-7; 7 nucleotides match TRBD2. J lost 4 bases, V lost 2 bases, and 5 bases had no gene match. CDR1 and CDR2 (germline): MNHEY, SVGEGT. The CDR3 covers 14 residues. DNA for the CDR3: TGTGCCAGCAGTTACGCGGGAGTTGAATACGAGCAGTACTTC. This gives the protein CASSYAGVEYEQYF.

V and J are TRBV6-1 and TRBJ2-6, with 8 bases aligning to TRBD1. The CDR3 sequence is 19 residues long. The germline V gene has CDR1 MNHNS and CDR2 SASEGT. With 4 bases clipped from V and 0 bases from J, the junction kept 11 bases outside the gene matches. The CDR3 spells CASSGYSGGFNSGANVLTF. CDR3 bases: TGTGCCAGCAGTGGATACTCAGGGGGCTTTAACTCTGGGGCCAACGTCCTGACTTTC.

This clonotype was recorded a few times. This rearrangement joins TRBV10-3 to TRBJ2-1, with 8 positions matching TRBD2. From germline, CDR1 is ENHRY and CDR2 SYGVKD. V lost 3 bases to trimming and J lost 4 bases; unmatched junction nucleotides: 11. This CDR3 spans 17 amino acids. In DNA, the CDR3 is TGTGCCATCAGTGAAAGGACCCGGGGGGGGATTTACAATGAGCAGTTCTTC. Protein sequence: CAISERTRGGIYNEQFF.

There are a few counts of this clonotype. The chain's CDR3 is CASSPGTGWKGEQYF. For the CDR3, the DNA is TGTGCCAGCAGCCCGGGGACAGGCTGGAAGGGCGAGCAGTACTTC. The chain links TRBV3-1 to TRBJ2-7; 8 bases fit TRBD1. Trimming cost V 4 bases and J 6 bases; bases outside gene matches: 11. CDR3 size: 15 residues. CDR1 is LGHDT and CDR2 is YNNKEL in the germline V gene (reference sequence).

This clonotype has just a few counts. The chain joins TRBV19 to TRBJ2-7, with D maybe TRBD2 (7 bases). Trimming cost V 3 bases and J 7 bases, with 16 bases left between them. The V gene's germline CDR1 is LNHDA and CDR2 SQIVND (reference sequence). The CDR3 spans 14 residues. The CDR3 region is CASSMGTTTGEQYF. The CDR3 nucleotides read TGTGCCAGTAGTATGGGGACTACTACAGGGGAGCAGTACTTC.

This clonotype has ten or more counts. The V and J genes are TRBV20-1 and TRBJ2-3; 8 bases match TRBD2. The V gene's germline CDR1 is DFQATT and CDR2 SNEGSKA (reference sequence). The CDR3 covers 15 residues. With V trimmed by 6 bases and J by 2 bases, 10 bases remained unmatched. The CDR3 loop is CSAPIIAGLTDTQYF. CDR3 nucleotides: TGCAGTGCCCCGATCATAGCGGGGCTCACAGATACGCAGTATTTT.

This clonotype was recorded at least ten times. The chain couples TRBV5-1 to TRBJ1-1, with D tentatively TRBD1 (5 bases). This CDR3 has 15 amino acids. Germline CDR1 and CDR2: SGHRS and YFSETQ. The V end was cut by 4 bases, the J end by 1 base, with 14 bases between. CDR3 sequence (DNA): TGCGCCAGCAGCCTACGGGACCCACGGAACACTGAAGCTTTCTTT. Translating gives CASSLRDPRNTEAFF. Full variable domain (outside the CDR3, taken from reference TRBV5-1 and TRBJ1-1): KAGVTQTPRYLIKTRGQQVTLSCSPISGHRSVSWYQQTPGQGLQFLFEYFSETQRNKGNFPGRFSGRQFSNSRSEMNVSTLELGDSALYLCASSLRDPRNTEAFFGQGTRLTVV.

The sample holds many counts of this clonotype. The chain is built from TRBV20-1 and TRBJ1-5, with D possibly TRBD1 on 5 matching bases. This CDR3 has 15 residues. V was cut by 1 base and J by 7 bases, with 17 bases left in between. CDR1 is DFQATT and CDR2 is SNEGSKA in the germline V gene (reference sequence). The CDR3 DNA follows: TGCAGTGCTAGAGTGGCCCTAGAACGGGGCCAGCCCCAGCATTTT. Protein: CSARVALERGQPQHF.

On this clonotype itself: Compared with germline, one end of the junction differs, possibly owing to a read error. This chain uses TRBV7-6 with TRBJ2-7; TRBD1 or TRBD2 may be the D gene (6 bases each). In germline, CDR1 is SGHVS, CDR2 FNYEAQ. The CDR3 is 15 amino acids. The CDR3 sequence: CATSLLGGRSYEQYF. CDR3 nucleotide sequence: TGTGCCACCAGCTTATTGGGGGGCAGATCCTACGAGCAGTACTTC.

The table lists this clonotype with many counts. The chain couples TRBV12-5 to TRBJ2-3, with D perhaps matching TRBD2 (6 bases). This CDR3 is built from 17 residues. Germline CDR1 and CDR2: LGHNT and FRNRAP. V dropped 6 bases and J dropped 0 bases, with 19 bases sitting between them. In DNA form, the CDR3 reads TGTGCTAGTGGGCCCGGTAGGATTAGCGGAAGCACAGATACGCAGTATTTT. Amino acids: CASGPGRISGSTDTQYF. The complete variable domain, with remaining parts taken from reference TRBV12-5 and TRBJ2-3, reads DARVTQTPRHKVTEMGQEVTMRCQPILGHNTVFWYRQTMMQGLELLAYFRNRAPLDDSGMPKDRFSAEMPDATLATLKIQPSEPRDSAVYFCASGPGRISGSTDTQYFGPGTRLTVL.

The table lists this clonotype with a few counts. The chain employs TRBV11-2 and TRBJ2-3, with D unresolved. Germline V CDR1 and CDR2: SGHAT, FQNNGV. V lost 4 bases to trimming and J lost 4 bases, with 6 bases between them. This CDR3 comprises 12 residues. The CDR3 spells CASSSLPDTQYF. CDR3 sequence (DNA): TGTGCCAGCAGCTCCCTCCCAGATACGCAGTATTTT.